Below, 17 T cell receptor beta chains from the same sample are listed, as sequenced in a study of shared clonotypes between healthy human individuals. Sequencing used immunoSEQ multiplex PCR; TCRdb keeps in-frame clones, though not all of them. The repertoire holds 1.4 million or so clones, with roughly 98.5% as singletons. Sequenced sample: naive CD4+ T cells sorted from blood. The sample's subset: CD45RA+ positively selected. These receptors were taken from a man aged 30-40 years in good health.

Here the CDR3 DNA reads TGTGCCAGCAGTTTTTCTCCGGGACAGGGTTTCCTGTCGTATCAGCCCCAGCATTTT. This gives the protein CASSFSPGQGFLSYQPQHF. The V call is TRBV28, the J call TRBJ1-5, with 9 positions matching TRBD1. CDR3 length: 19 residues. Trimming removed 3 bases from V and 5 bases from J; junction bases left unmatched: 17. The germline CDR1 and CDR2 sequences are MDHEN and SYDVKM.

The CDR3 loop reads CASSFHRAAYEQYF. The CDR3 DNA reads as TGTGCCAGCAGCTTCCACCGGGCCGCCTACGAGCAGTACTTC. This chain links TRBV11-2 with TRBJ2-7; D is undetermined. V was shortened by 3 bases and J by 2 bases, with 11 bases between the two germline ends. The CDR3 runs 14 residues. From germline, CDR1 is SGHAT and CDR2 FQNNGV.

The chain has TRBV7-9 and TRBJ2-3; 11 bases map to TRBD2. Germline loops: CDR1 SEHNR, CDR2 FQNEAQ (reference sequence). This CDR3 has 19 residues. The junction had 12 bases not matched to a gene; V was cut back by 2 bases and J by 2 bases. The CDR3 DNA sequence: TGTGCCAGCAGCTTACCGGGACTAGCGGAAAAAACCCTCACAGATACGCAGTATTTT. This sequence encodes CASSLPGLAEKTLTDTQYF.

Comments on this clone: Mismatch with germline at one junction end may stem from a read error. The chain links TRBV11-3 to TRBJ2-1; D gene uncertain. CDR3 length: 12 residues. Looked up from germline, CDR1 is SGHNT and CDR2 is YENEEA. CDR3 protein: CASSPSNNEQFF. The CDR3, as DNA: TGTGCCAGCAGCCCCTCCAACAATGAGCAGTTCTTC.

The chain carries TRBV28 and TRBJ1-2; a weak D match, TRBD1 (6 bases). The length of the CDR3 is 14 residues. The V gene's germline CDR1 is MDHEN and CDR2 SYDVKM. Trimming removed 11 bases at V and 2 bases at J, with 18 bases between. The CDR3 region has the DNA TGTGCCGCAGAGTCTATCAGGGGAAACTATGGCTACACCTTC. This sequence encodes CAAESIRGNYGYTF.

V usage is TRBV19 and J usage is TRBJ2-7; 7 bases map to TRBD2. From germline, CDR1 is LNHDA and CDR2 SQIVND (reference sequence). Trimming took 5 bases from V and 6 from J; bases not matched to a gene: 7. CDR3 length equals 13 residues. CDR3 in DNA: TGTGCCAGTAGTTTGGGGGAGGGCTTCGAGCAGTACTTC. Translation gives CASSLGEGFEQYF.

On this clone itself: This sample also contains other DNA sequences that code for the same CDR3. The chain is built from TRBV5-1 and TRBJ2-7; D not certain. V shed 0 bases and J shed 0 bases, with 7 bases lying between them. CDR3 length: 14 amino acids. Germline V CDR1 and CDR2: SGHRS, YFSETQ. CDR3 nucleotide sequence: TGCGCCAGCAGCTTGGGGGTCATCTCCTACGAGCAGTACTTC. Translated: CASSLGVISYEQYF.

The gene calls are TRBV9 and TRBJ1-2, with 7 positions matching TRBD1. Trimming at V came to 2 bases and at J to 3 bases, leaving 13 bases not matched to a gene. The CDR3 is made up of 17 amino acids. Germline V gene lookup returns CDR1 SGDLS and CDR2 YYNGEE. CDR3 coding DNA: TGTGCCAGCAGCGTTTCGGGCAGGGGGTCCTTATACTATGGCTACACCTTC. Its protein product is CASSVSGRGSLYYGYTF.

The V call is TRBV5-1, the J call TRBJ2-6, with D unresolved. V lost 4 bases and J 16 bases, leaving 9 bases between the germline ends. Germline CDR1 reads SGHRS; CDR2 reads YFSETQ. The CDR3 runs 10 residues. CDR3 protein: CASSRCILTF. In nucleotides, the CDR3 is TGCGCCAGCAGCCGTTGTATTCTGACTTTC. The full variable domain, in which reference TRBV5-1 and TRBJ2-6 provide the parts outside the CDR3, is KAGVTQTPRYLIKTRGQQVTLSCSPISGHRSVSWYQQTPGQGLQFLFEYFSETQRNKGNFPGRFSGRQFSNSRSEMNVSTLELGDSALYLCASSRCILTFGAGSRLTVL.

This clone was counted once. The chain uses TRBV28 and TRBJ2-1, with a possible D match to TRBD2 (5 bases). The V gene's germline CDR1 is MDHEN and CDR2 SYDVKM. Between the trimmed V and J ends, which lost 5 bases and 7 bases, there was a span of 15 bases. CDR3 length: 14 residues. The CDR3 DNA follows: TGTGCCAGCAGTGTACAAACCGGGAAGAATGAGCAGTTCTTC. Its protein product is CASSVQTGKNEQFF.

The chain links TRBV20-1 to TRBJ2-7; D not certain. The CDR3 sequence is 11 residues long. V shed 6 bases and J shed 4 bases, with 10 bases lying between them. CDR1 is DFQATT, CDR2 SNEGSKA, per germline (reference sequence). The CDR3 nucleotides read TGCAGTGCCGCCCGGGCATACGAGCAGTACTTC. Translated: CSAARAYEQYF.

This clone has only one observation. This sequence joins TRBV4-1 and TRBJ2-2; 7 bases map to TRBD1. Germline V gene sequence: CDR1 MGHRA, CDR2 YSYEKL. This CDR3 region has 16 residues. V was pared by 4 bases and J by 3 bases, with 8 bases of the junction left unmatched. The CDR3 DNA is TGCGCCAGCAGCCCCGCAGACAGGGCGTACACCGGGGAGCTGTTTTTT. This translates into CASSPADRAYTGELFF.

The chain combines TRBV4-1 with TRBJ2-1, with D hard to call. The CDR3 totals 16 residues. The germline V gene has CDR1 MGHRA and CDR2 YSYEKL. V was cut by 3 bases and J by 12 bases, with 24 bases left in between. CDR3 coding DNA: TGCGCCAGCAGCCAGGAACAGCGTCTAGTGATGAGTGCGCAGTTCTTC. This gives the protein CASSQEQRLVMSAQFF.

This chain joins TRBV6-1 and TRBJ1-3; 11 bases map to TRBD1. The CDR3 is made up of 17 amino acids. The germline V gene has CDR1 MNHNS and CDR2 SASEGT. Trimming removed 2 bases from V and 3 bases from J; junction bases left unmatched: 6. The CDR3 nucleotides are TGTGCCAGCAGTGAAAGGACAGGGGGCTTAGGTGGAAACACCATATATTTT. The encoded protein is CASSERTGGLGGNTIYF.

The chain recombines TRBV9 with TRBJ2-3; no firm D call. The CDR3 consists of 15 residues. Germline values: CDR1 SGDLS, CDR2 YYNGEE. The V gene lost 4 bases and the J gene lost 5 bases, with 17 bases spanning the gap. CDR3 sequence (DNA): TGTGCCAGCAGCTTCCGCGGAGCCGGAATAGATACGCAGTATTTT. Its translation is CASSFRGAGIDTQYF. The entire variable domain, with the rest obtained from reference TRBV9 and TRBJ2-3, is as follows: DSGVTQTPKHLITATGQRVTLRCSPRSGDLSVYWYQQSLDQGLQFLIQYYNGEERAKGNILERFSAQQFPDLHSELNLSSLELGDSALYFCASSFRGAGIDTQYFGPGTRLTVL.

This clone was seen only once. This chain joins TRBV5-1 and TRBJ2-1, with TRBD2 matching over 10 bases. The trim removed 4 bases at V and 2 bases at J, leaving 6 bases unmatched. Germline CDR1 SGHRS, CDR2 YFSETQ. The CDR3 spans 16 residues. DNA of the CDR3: TGCGCCAGCAGCCCCCCGGGACTAGCGACCTACAATGAGCAGTTCTTC. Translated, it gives CASSPPGLATYNEQFF.

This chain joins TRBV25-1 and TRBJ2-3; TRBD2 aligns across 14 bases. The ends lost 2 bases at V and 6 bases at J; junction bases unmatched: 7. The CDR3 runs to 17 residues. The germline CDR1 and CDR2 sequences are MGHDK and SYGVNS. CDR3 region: CASSEPTSGRAGDTQYF. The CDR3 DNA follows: TGTGCCAGCAGTGAACCGACTAGCGGGAGGGCCGGCGATACGCAGTATTTT.